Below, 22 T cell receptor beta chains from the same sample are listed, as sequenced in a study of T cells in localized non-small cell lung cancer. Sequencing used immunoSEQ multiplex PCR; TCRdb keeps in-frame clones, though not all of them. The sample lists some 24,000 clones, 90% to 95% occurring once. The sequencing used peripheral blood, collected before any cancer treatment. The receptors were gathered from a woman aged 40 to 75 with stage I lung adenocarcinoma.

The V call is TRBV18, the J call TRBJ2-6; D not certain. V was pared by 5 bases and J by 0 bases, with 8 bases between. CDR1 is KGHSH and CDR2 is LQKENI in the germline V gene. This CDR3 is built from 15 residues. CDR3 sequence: CASSEQSSGANVLTF. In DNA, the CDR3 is TGTGCCAGCTCAGAACAGAGCTCTGGGGCCAACGTCCTGACTTTC. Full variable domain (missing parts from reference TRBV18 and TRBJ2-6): NAGVMQNPRHLVRRRGQEARLRCSPMKGHSHVYWYRQLPEEGLKFMVYLQKENIIDESGMPKERFSAEFPKEGPSILRIQQVVRGDSAAYFCASSEQSSGANVLTFGAGSRLTVL.

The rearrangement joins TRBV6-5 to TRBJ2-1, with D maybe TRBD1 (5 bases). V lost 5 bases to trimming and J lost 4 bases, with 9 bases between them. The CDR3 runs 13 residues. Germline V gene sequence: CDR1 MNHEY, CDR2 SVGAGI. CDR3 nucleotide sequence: TGTGCCAGCAGTCAGGGTCAATACAATGAGCAGTTCTTC. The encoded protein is CASSQGQYNEQFF.

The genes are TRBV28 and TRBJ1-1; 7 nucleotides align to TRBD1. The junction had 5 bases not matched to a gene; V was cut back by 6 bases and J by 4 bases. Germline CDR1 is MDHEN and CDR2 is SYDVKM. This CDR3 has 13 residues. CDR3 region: CASRLQGPTEAFF. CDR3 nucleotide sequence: TGTGCCAGCAGACTACAGGGGCCCACTGAAGCTTTCTTT.

CDR3 loop: CASIYRRGEAFF. The CDR3 bases are TGTGCCAGCATCTACCGGCGGGGTGAAGCTTTCTTT. The chain is built from TRBV28 and TRBJ1-1; D unclear. CDR3 length: 12 amino acids. Trimming removed 7 bases at V and 7 bases at J, with 13 bases between. CDR1 and CDR2 from the germline V gene are MDHEN and SYDVKM.

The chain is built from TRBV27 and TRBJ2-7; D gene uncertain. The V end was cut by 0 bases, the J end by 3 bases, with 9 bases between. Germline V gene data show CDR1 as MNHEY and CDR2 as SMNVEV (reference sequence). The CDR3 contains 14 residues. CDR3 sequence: CASSLSWTVYEQYF. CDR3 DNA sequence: TGTGCCAGCAGTTTATCCTGGACCGTCTACGAGCAGTACTTC.

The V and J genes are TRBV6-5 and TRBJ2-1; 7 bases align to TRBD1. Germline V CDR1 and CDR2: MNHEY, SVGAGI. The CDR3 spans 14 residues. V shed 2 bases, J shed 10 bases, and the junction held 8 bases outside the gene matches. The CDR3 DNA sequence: TGTGCCAGCAGTTACAATGACAGGGACCGGGAGCAGTTCTTC. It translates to CASSYNDRDREQFF.

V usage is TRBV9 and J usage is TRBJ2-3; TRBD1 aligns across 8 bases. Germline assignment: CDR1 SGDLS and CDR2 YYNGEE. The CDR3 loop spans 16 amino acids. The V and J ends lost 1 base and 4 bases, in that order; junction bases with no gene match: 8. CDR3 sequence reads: CASSVSQGVRADTQYF. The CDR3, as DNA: TGTGCCAGCAGCGTATCACAGGGGGTTAGGGCAGATACGCAGTATTTT.

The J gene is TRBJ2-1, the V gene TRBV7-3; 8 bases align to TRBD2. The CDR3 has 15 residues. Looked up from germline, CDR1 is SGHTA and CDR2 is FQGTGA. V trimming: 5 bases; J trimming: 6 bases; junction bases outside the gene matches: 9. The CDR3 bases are TGTGCCAGCAGCCGCCCCTTGGCGGGGGGCAATGAGCAGTTCTTC. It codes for CASSRPLAGGNEQFF.

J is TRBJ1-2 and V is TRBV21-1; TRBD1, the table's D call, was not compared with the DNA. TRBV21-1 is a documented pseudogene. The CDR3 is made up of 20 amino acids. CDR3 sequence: CASSKIRPGCRIVTNYGYTF. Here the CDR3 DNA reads TGTGCCAGCAGCAAAATTCGGCCAGGGTGCCGTATAGTGACTAACTATGGCTACACCTTC.

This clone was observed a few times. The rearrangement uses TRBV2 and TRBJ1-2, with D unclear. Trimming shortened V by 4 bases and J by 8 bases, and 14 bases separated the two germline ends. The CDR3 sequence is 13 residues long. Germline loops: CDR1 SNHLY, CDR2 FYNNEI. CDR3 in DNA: TGTGCCAGCAGTGTTCGACCCCTCGAGGGCTACACCTTC. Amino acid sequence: CASSVRPLEGYTF.

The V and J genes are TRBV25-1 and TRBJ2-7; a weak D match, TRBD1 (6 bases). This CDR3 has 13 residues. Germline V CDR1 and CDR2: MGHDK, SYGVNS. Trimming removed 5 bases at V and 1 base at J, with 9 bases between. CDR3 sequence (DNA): TGTGCCAGCAGTAAAACAGGGTCCTACGAGCAGTACTTC. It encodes CASSKTGSYEQYF.

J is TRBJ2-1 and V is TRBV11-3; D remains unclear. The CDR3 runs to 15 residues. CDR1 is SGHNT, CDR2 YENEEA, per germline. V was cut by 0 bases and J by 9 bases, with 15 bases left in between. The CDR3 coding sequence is TGTGCCAGCAGCTTAGAAGGAGCGCCCCGGCGTGAGCAGTTCTTC. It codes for CASSLEGAPRREQFF.

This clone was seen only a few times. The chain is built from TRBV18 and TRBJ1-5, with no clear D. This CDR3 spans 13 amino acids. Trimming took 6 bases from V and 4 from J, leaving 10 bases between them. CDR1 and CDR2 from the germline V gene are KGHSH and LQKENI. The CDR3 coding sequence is TGTGCCAGCTCCCCGGATGGGAATCAGCCCCAGCATTTT. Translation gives CASSPDGNQPQHF. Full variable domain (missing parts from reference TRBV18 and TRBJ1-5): NAGVMQNPRHLVRRRGQEARLRCSPMKGHSHVYWYRQLPEEGLKFMVYLQKENIIDESGMPKERFSAEFPKEGPSILRIQQVVRGDSAAYFCASSPDGNQPQHFGDGTRLSIL.

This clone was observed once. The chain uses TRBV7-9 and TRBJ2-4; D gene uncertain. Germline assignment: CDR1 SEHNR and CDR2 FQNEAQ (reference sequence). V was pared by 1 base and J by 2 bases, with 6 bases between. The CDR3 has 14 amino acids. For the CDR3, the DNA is TGTGCCAGCAGCTTAGGGGGTTCCAAAAACATTCAGTACTTC. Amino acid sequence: CASSLGGSKNIQYF.

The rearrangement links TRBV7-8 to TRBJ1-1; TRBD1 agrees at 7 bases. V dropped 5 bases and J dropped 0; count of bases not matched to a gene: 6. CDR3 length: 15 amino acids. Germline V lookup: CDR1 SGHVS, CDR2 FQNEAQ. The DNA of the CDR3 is TGTGCCAGCAGCGCTCCGGGACAGCTGAACACTGAAGCTTTCTTT. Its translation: CASSAPGQLNTEAFF.

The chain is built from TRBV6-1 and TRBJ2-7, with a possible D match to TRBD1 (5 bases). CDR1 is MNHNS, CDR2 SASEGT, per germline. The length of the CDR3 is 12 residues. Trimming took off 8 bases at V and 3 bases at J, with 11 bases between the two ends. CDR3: CASWADNYEQYF. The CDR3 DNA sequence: TGTGCCAGCTGGGCGGACAACTACGAGCAGTACTTC.

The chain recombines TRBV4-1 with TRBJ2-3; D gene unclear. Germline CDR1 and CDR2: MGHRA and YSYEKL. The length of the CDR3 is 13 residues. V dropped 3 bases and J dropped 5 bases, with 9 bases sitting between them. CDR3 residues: CASSQRSGDTQYF. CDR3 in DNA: TGCGCCAGCAGCCAGCGATCTGGAGATACGCAGTATTTT.

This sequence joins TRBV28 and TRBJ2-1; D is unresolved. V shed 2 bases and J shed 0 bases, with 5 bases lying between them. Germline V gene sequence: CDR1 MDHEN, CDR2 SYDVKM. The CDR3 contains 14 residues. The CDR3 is CASSLGSSYNEQFF. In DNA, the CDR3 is TGTGCCAGCAGTTTAGGCAGCTCCTACAATGAGCAGTTCTTC. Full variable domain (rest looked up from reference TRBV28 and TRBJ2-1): DVKVTQSSRYLVKRTGEKVFLECVQDMDHENMFWYRQDPGLGLRLIYFSYDVKMKEKGDIPEGYSVSREKKERFSLILESASTNQTSMYLCASSLGSSYNEQFFGPGTRLTVL.

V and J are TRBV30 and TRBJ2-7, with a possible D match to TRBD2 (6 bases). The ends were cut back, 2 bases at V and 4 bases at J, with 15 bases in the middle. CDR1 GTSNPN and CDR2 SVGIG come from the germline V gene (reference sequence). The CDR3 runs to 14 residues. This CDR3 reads CAWSRGAGKYEQYF. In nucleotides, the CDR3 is TGTGCCTGGAGTCGAGGCGCGGGGAAATACGAGCAGTACTTC.

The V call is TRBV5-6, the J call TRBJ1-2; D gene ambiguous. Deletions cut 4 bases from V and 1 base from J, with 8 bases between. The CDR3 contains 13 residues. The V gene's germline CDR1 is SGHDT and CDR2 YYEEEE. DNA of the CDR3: TGTGCCAGCAGCCGCGACGGTAACTATGGCTACACCTTC. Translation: CASSRDGNYGYTF.

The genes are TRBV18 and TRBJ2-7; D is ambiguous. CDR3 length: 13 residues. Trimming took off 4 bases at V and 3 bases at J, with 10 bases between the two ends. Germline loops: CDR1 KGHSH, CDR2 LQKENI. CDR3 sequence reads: CASSHRGSYEQYF. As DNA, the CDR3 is TGTGCCAGCTCACACCGCGGTAGCTACGAGCAGTACTTC.

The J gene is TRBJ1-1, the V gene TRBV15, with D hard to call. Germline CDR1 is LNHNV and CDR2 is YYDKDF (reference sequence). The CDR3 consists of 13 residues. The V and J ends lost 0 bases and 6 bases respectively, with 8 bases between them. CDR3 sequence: CATSRDKGSEAFF. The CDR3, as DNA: TGTGCCACCAGCAGAGATAAAGGGTCTGAAGCTTTCTTT.